These T cell receptor beta chains were read from a single sample in a study of metastatic and nonmetastatic thyroid tumors. TCRdb re-analyzed the PCR reads through MiXCR. The table shows around 19,000 clones, with roughly 16% occurring only once. Material for sequencing was tumor tissue. These receptors were obtained from a female donor with papillary thyroid cancer or a benign thyroid nodule (not recorded which). Some clones in this sample may be carry-over from other donors' samples. The CDR3 runs from the conserved cysteine through the conserved F or W. D genes are given only for firm matches. The listing skips clone size in some rows; elsewhere it reads once, few, many or a size class.

many - TRBJ1-3 15 TRBV7-2 CASRPGRTSGNTIYF TGTGCCAGCAGGCCCGGACGGACCTCTGGAAACACCATATATTTT
many TRBD1 TRBJ1-5 16 TRBV9 CASSVGSAGGNQPQHF TGTGCCAGCAGCGTAGGGTCGGCAGGGGGTAATCAGCCCCAGCATTTT
many - TRBJ1-5 15 TRBV15 CATSRTYGGNQPQHF TGTGCCACCAGCAGGACGTACGGGGGTAATCAGCCCCAGCATTTT
many - TRBJ1-1 11 TRBV20-1 CSARDAHEAFF TGCAGTGCTAGAGACGCCCACGAAGCTTTCTTT
many TRBD2 TRBJ2-1 16 TRBV5-1 CASSLGLAGGFNEQFF TGCGCCAGCAGCTTGGGACTAGCGGGAGGGTTCAATGAGCAGTTCTTC
many TRBD2 TRBJ2-7 17 TRBV5-1 CASSLGLAGSYSYEQYF TGCGCCAGCAGCTTGGGACTAGCGGGGTCCTACTCCTACGAGCAGTACTTC
few - TRBJ1-2 13 TRBV6-2/TRBV6-3 CASIYNGDYGYTF TGTGCCAGCATTTACAATGGGGACTATGGCTACACCTTC
many - TRBJ2-3 14 TRBV27 CASSFRGLSDTQYF TGTGCCAGCAGTTTCCGGGGGCTCTCCGATACGCAGTATTTT
many - TRBJ2-1 15 TRBV28 CASSPREPGSNEQFF TGTGCCAGCAGTCCCCGGGAGCCCGGGAGCAATGAGCAGTTCTTC
medium-sized - TRBJ1-1 15 TRBV5-4 CASSLDVGSSTEAFF TGTGCCAGCAGCTTGGATGTGGGGAGTAGCACTGAAGCTTTCTTT
- - TRBJ2-2 17 TRBV9 CASSVVLGQGGTGELFF TGTGCCAGCAGCGTAGTGTTGGGGCAGGGCGGCACCGGGGAGCTGTTTTTT
many - TRBJ2-7 12 TRBV7-6 CASSQVGGMQYF TGTGCCAGCAGCCAAGTCGGGGGTATGCAGTACTTC
many - TRBJ2-7 13 TRBV5-4 CASRDSGSHEQYF TGTGCCAGCAGGGATAGCGGTTCCCACGAGCAGTACTTC
- TRBD2 TRBJ2-1 17 TRBV28 CASSAASGRRDQNEQFF TGTGCCAGCAGTGCGGCTAGCGGGAGGAGGGATCAAAATGAGCAGTTCTTC
- - TRBJ2-7 15 TRBV7-3 CASSLESGERYEQYF TGTGCCAGCAGCTTAGAATCGGGCGAGCGATACGAGCAGTACTTC
few - TRBJ2-2 15 TRBV6-2/TRBV6-3 CASSYGGRATGELFF TGTGCCAGCAGTTACGGGGGGCGCGCCACCGGTGAGCTGTTTTTT
many - TRBJ1-5 14 TRBV2 CASSDWVRNQPQHF TGTGCCAGCAGTGATTGGGTCCGCAATCAGCCCCAGCATTTT
many TRBD2 TRBJ2-1 20 TRBV9 CASSVGSTSGSTLFQNEQFF TGTGCCAGCAGCGTCGGATCGACTAGCGGGAGCACCCTCTTCCAGAATGAGCAGTTCTTC
many - TRBJ1-2 16 TRBV27 CASSLMSASPVGGYTF TGTGCCAGCAGTTTAATGAGCGCAAGTCCCGTGGGCGGCTACACCTTC
many - TRBJ2-1 16 TRBV11-1 CASSPFAGRSYNEQFF TGTGCCAGCAGCCCATTCGCAGGCCGCTCCTACAATGAGCAGTTCTTC
many TRBD1 TRBJ1-1 14 TRBV19 CASSPRDSNTEAFF TGTGCCAGTAGTCCGCGGGACAGCAACACTGAAGCTTTCTTT
many - TRBJ2-7 15 TRBV5-6 CASSLAGRYSYEQYF TGTGCCAGCAGCTTGGCCGGCAGATACTCCTACGAGCAGTACTTC
medium-sized - TRBJ2-6 13 TRBV18 CASSLDQANVLTF TGTGCCAGCTCACTGGACCAGGCCAACGTCCTGACTTTC
- - TRBJ1-6 16 TRBV30 CAWSGGKGSYNSPLHF TGTGCCTGGAGCGGGGGGAAGGGATCCTATAATTCACCCCTCCACTTT
few - TRBJ2-7 16 TRBV6-6 CASSYSSSGGTYEQYF TGTGCCAGCAGTTACTCGAGTAGCGGAGGAACCTACGAGCAGTACTTC
few - TRBJ1-2 15 TRBV27 CESSLAGPQTHGYTF TGTGAAAGCAGTTTGGCGGGACCCCAAACCCATGGCTACACCTTC
many TRBD1 TRBJ2-7 15 TRBV27 CASRGLRTGEHEQYF TGTGCCAGCCGCGGTTTGCGGACAGGGGAACACGAGCAGTACTTC
few - TRBJ2-1 15 TRBV29-1 CSVEWGGGWGNEQFF TGCAGCGTTGAATGGGGCGGGGGCTGGGGTAATGAGCAGTTCTTC
- TRBD1 TRBJ1-3 15 TRBV5-8 CASNPGQGGRNTIYF TGTGCCAGCAACCCCGGACAGGGTGGACGAAACACCATATATTTT
many TRBD1 TRBJ2-2 18 TRBV27 CASRSWGRSSGGTGELFF TGTGCCAGCAGATCCTGGGGGAGAAGTTCAGGGGGCACCGGGGAGCTGTTTTTT
many - TRBJ1-6 14 TRBV5-4 CASSIDRYNSPLHF TGTGCCAGCAGCATCGACAGATATAATTCACCCCTCCACTTT
many - TRBJ2-7 14 TRBV18 CASSPDRLSYEQYF TGTGCCAGCTCACCAGACAGGCTTTCCTACGAGCAGTACTTC
many - TRBJ2-3 19 TRBV15 CATSRIRGTEESGTDTQYF TGTGCCACCAGCAGAATACGAGGGACGGAGGAGTCCGGCACAGATACGCAGTATTTT
- - TRBJ1-1 11 TRBV29-1 CSGSLNTEAFF TGCAGCGGGTCTCTGAACACTGAAGCTTTCTTT
medium-sized - TRBJ1-6 15 TRBV6-1 CASSGTQGYNSPLHF TGTGCCAGCAGTGGGACACAGGGATATAATTCACCCCTCCACTTT
- - TRBJ2-1 17 TRBV30 CAWSISTGLSSYNEQFF TGTGCCTGGAGTATATCTACAGGTCTTAGCTCCTACAATGAGCAGTTCTTC